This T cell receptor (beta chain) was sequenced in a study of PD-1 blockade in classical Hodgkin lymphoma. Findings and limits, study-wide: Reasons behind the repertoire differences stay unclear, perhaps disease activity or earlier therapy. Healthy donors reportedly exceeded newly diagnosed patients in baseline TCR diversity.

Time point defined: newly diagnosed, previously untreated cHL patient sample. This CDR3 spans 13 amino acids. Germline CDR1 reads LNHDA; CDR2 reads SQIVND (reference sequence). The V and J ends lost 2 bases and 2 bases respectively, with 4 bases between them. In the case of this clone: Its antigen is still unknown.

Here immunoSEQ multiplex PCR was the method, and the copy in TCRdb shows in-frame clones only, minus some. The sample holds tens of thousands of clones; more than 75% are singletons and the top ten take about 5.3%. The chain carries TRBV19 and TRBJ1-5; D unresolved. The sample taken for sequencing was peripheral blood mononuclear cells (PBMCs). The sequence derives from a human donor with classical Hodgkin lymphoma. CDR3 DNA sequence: TGTGCCAGTAGTATACAGCGCAATCAGCCCCAGCATTTT. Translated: CASSIQRNQPQHF.